A single sample is the source of the 18 T cell receptor beta chains below, sequenced in a study of T cells after yellow fever vaccination. TCRdb analysed the 5' RACE reads with MiXCR anew, one entry per CDR3 protein. This sample has 300,000 to 400,000 distinct CDR3 sequences, with about 4% found just once. The sample in question was PBMCs, obtained 5 days after the yellow fever booster vaccination. The receptors shown here come from a man younger than 35 who received the YFV17D yellow fever vaccine.

The chain combines TRBV5-1 with TRBJ1-2; D ambiguous. Germline assignment: CDR1 SGHRS and CDR2 YFSETQ. Trimming left V 3 bases short and J 8 bases short, with 14 bases between. This CDR3 contains 13 residues. CDR3 region: CASSSDGLGGYTF. The CDR3 coding sequence is TGCGCCAGCAGCTCCGACGGCCTCGGGGGCTACACCTTC.

The gene calls are TRBV5-1 and TRBJ1-4, with TRBD1 matching 7 bases. Unmatched junction bases numbered 5, after V lost 5 bases and J lost 4 bases. The germline gives CDR1 SGHRS, CDR2 YFSETQ. The CDR3 extends over 14 amino acids. The CDR3 DNA reads as TGCGCCAGCAGACCAGGGACAGATAATGAAAAACTGTTTTTT. Translating gives CASRPGTDNEKLFF.

This clonotype was counted at least ten times. This rearrangement joins TRBV20-1 to TRBJ1-4; D is undetermined. V lost 5 bases and J lost 0, with 22 bases in between. CDR3 length equals 18 residues. The germline gives CDR1 DFQATT, CDR2 SNEGSKA (reference sequence). This chain's CDR3 is CSAEAPSGRGATNEKLFF. As DNA, the CDR3 is TGCAGTGCTGAGGCCCCCTCGGGGAGAGGAGCAACTAATGAAAAACTGTTTTTT.

The chain combines TRBV7-9 with TRBJ2-2, with D perhaps matching TRBD2 (5 bases). The CDR3 extends over 14 amino acids. Germline CDR1 and CDR2: SEHNR and FQNEAQ (reference sequence). Trimming removed 5 bases from V and 6 bases from J, with 13 bases in between. The CDR3 sequence is CASSQLSGAGELFF. CDR3 nucleotides: TGTGCCAGCAGCCAGCTCTCCGGGGCCGGGGAGCTGTTTTTT.

This clonotype came up many times. V gene TRBV7-2 combines with J gene TRBJ2-5; TRBD1 matches at 7 bases. This CDR3 spans 19 amino acids. Looked up from germline, CDR1 is SGHTA and CDR2 is FQGNSA. V was pared by 5 bases and J by 5 bases, with 23 bases of the junction left unmatched. The CDR3 DNA reads TGTGCCAGCAGCCGTGATGGGGTCGTGGCAGGGGGACCCCAGGAGACCCAGTACTTC. It yields the protein CASSRDGVVAGGPQETQYF.

The V and J genes are TRBV20-1 and TRBJ2-3, with a tentative D call TRBD2 (5 bases). Per germline, CDR1 DFQATT and CDR2 SNEGSKA (reference sequence). The ends were cut back, 3 bases at V and 1 base at J, with 11 bases in the middle. This CDR3 is 14 amino acids long. CDR3: CSASTGKGTDTQYF. CDR3 in DNA: TGCAGTGCTAGTACGGGGAAAGGCACAGATACGCAGTATTTT.

The chain combines TRBV6-2 or TRBV6-3 with TRBJ2-7; perhaps D is TRBD1 or TRBD2 (5 bases each). V lost 5 bases, J lost 1 base, and 24 bases lay in between. Germline values: CDR1 MNHEY, CDR2 SVGEGT. The CDR3 has 18 amino acids. CDR3 residues: CASSPIVDEGSGSYEQYF. The CDR3 DNA is TGTGCCAGCAGTCCCATCGTGGACGAGGGGTCGGGATCCTACGAGCAGTACTTC.

This clonotype showed up many times. The chain has TRBV4-1 and TRBJ1-2; weak D call: TRBD1 (5 bases). Germline CDR1 is MGHRA and CDR2 is YSYEKL. The CDR3 totals 13 residues. Trimming stripped 1 base from V and 4 bases from J, with 7 bases between. CDR3 coding DNA: TGCGCCAGCAGCCAAGTACAGGCCTATGGCTACACCTTC. It translates to CASSQVQAYGYTF.

This clonotype was counted between two and nine times. The chain links TRBV5-1 to TRBJ2-6, with a possible D match to TRBD1 (6 bases). Germline CDR1 is SGHRS and CDR2 is YFSETQ. This CDR3 contains 18 residues. Trimming removed 4 bases from V and 1 base from J, with 18 bases in between. The CDR3 region is CASSQTQGSGSGANVLTF. CDR3 bases: TGCGCCAGCAGCCAGACTCAGGGGTCTGGGTCTGGGGCCAACGTCCTGACTTTC.

This chain connects TRBV12-3 or TRBV12-4 to TRBJ1-1; D remains unclear. V was clipped by 3 bases and J by 4 bases, with 9 bases between them. This CDR3 has 13 amino acids. CDR3 sequence (DNA): TGTGCCAGCAGTTTTTCATTGAGCACTGAAGCTTTCTTT. This sequence encodes CASSFSLSTEAFF.

In its sample, this clonotype was seen many times. This rearrangement joins TRBV11-2 to TRBJ2-1, with 7 bases matching TRBD2. The trim removed 1 base at V and 9 bases at J, leaving 6 bases unmatched. The CDR3 runs to 14 residues. Germline CDR1 reads SGHAT; CDR2 reads FQNNGV. DNA of the CDR3: TGTGCCAGCAGCTTAGGTAGAAGCGGGACTGAGCAGTTCTTC. Encoded protein: CASSLGRSGTEQFF.

In this sample, this clonotype turned up many times. V usage is TRBV4-2 and J usage is TRBJ2-7, with D maybe TRBD2 (5 bases). The CDR3 is 14 amino acids. Germline CDR1 is LGHNA and CDR2 is YNFKEQ. Trimming pared 1 base from V and 3 bases from J, leaving 10 bases between. The CDR3 nucleotides are TGTGCCAGCAGCCAAGTCGCGGGTAACTACGAGCAGTACTTC. Translating it yields CASSQVAGNYEQYF.

This clonotype has a count of ten or more. This rearrangement joins TRBV6-5 to TRBJ2-3; 13 nucleotides match TRBD2. Germline assignment: CDR1 MNHEY and CDR2 SVGAGI. The length of the CDR3 is 15 residues. With V trimmed by 5 bases and J by 6 bases, 5 bases remained unmatched. In nucleotides, the CDR3 is TGTGCCAGCAGTCCGGGACTAGCGGGGAGGGATACGCAGTATTTT. This gives the protein CASSPGLAGRDTQYF.

This clonotype turned up a few times. The rearrangement uses TRBV6-5 and TRBJ2-4; 8 bases are a match to TRBD1. V was clipped by 6 bases and J by 1 base; unmatched bases: 11. The CDR3 covers 17 residues. Germline assignment: CDR1 MNHEY and CDR2 SVGAGI. The CDR3 DNA is TGTGCCAGCAGGACAACGGGACAGGTTTCGGCCAAAAACATTCAGTACTTC. Amino acid sequence: CASRTTGQVSAKNIQYF.

This clonotype was observed many times. This chain links TRBV9 with TRBJ2-1; D gene unclear. The CDR3 has 14 amino acids. The germline V and J ends were trimmed by 5 bases and 0 bases, with 9 bases remaining between them. The germline V gene encodes CDR1 SGDLS and CDR2 YYNGEE. CDR3 nucleotide sequence: TGTGCCAGCAGTGAAAAGAGCTCCTACAATGAGCAGTTCTTC. It is translated as CASSEKSSYNEQFF.

A few counts support this clonotype. The chain combines TRBV21-1 with TRBJ1-5; TRBD1, as called in the table, went unchecked against the DNA. TRBV21-1 is annotated as a pseudogene. The CDR3 sequence is 16 residues long. CDR3 sequence: CASSPVDLGSNQPQHF. DNA of the CDR3: TGTGCCAGCAGCCCTGTAGATCTGGGGAGCAATCAGCCCCAGCATTTT.

This chain links TRBV5-1 with TRBJ2-3; no clear D gene. Trimming took 4 bases from V and 1 from J, leaving 7 bases between them. The CDR3 contains 13 residues. Germline values: CDR1 SGHRS, CDR2 YFSETQ. Here the CDR3 reads CASSDTRTDTQYF. CDR3 in DNA: TGCGCCAGCAGCGACACACGCACAGATACGCAGTATTTT.

This sequence joins TRBV7-6 and TRBJ2-2, with 7 nucleotides matching TRBD2. With 1 base clipped from V and 4 bases from J, the junction kept 9 bases outside the gene matches. Germline assignment: CDR1 SGHVS and CDR2 FNYEAQ. The CDR3 has 17 residues. DNA for the CDR3: TGTGCCAGCAGCTTAGTCGGACGCGGGGGTTTCACCGGGGAGCTGTTTTTT. Its protein product is CASSLVGRGGFTGELFF.